This T cell receptor (beta chain) was captured in a study of blood T cell repertoires in COVID-19. Whole-study context: The cDNA or gDNA used as material had been derived from T cells, B-cell-depleted T cells, or PBMCs.

Recruitment covered roughly 24 US areas and drew participants whose ages spanned about 18 to 100 years. Resolution of symptoms, clearance, or two negative PCRs was present in recovered Cohort 3 donors. Trimming stripped 4 bases from V and 6 bases from J, with 9 bases between. Germline values: CDR1 LGHDT, CDR2 YNNKEL (reference sequence). This CDR3 is 13 amino acids long. In the original analysis: Reference gene primer amplification gave nucleated cell count estimates. This table comes from immunoSEQ multiplex PCR, and its TCRdb copy is limited to in-frame clones, with some not included. V and J calls and clone size are as listed in that table; D and trimming were resolved from the DNA. The sample comprises over 250,000 clones, over 75% of which are singletons, and about 2.2% rests with the top ten.

Specimen: PBMCs or T cells enriched from blood (not recorded which). The clonotype comes from a woman between 18 and 29 years old who had recovered from COVID-19. V usage is TRBV3-1 (or the pseudogene TRBV3-2) and J usage is TRBJ2-2; TRBD2 is a possible D gene (5 bases). The chain's CDR3 is CASSPVEAGELFF. CDR3 DNA: TGTGCCAGCAGCCCCGTGGAGGCCGGGGAGCTGTTTTTT.